Below are 28 T cell receptor beta chains sequenced from a single sample in a study of T cells in Graves' hyperthyroidism and ophthalmopathy. Amplification of TCR beta CDR3 regions was performed using RNA transcripts as template. TCR CDR3 underwent first-round RT-PCR with the HTBI primer set. TCRdb independently ran MiXCR on the multiplex PCR reads; one entry per CDR3 protein. Of around 380,000 distinct CDR3 sequences in the sample, approximately 13% were seen once. The sample was blood. The receptors originated from a man between 25 and 39 years old with Graves' hyperthyroidism that later progressed to Graves' ophthalmopathy.

This clonotype has more than one count but fewer than ten. The rearrangement uses TRBV7-9 and TRBJ1-1; TRBD1 matches at 7 bases. There are 13 residues in the CDR3. Germline assignment: CDR1 SEHNR and CDR2 FQNEAQ (reference sequence). V trimming: 10 bases; J trimming: 0 bases; junction bases outside the gene matches: 5. The CDR3 sequence is CATRQGMNTEAFF. Written as DNA, the CDR3 is TGTGCCACCCGACAGGGAATGAACACTGAAGCTTTCTTT. Full variable domain (remainder filled in from reference TRBV7-9 and TRBJ1-1): DTGVSQNPRHKITKRGQNVTFRCDPISEHNRLYWYRQTLGQGPEFLTYFQNEAQLEKSRLLSDRFSAERPKGSFSTLEIQRTEQGDSAMYLCATRQGMNTEAFFGQGTRLTVV.

This clonotype was seen at least ten times. The V gene is TRBV27, the J gene TRBJ1-5; D is perhaps TRBD1 (6 bases). Between the trimmed V and J ends, which lost 1 base and 8 bases, there was a span of 12 bases. In germline, CDR1 is MNHEY, CDR2 SMNVEV (reference sequence). The CDR3 is 14 residues long. The DNA for the CDR3 is TGTGCCAGCAGTTTATATGGGGGGCTGAAGCCCCAGCATTTT. Translated, it gives CASSLYGGLKPQHF.

The table lists this clonotype with many counts. The rearrangement joins TRBV3-1 to TRBJ2-5; 7 nucleotides line up with TRBD1. Germline V CDR1 and CDR2: LGHDT, YNNKEL (reference sequence). Unmatched junction bases numbered 9, after V lost 3 bases and J lost 5 bases. This CDR3 has 15 residues. The CDR3 reads CASSHLDRMGETQYF. The DNA for the CDR3 is TGTGCCAGCAGCCACCTGGACAGGATGGGGGAGACCCAGTACTTC.

The chain links TRBV15 to TRBJ1-2; D is unclear. The CDR3 consists of 13 residues. Trimming shortened V by 3 bases and J by 1 base, and 6 bases separated the two germline ends. Germline CDR1 is LNHNV and CDR2 is YYDKDF (reference sequence). CDR3: CATSRTDNYGYTF. In DNA form, the CDR3 reads TGTGCCACCAGCAGGACGGATAACTATGGCTACACCTTC.

A few counts support this clonotype. The V and J genes are TRBV12-3 or TRBV12-4 and TRBJ2-5, with a possible D match to TRBD1 (8 bases). The CDR3 has 14 residues. Trimming shortened V by 6 bases and J by 5 bases, and 16 bases separated the two germline ends. The CDR3 coding sequence is TGTGCCAGCAGCTCAGCGGGACAGGTTGAGACCCAGTACTTC. This translates into CASSSAGQVETQYF.

This chain links TRBV28 with TRBJ2-1, with D maybe TRBD2 (7 bases). Germline assignment: CDR1 MDHEN and CDR2 SYDVKM. Trimming pared 5 bases from V and 4 bases from J, leaving 12 bases between. CDR3 length equals 14 residues. In nucleotides, the CDR3 is TGTGCCAGCAGTGGGGGGGCAGTTTACAATGAGCAGTTCTTC. It specifies CASSGGAVYNEQFF.

This clonotype has a count of ten or more. The chain carries TRBV20-1 and TRBJ2-7, with D tentatively TRBD1 (5 bases). The germline V gene has CDR1 DFQATT and CDR2 SNEGSKA (reference sequence). The CDR3 is made up of 12 amino acids. Trimming removed 3 bases from V and 0 bases from J, with 6 bases in between. The CDR3 region is CSASGHSYEQYF. Written as DNA, the CDR3 is TGCAGTGCTAGTGGACACTCCTACGAGCAGTACTTC.

This clonotype was recorded a few times. The V call is TRBV20-1, the J call TRBJ2-3; 8 nucleotides agree with TRBD2. The V gene's germline CDR1 is DFQATT and CDR2 SNEGSKA (reference sequence). J lost 2 bases, V lost 6 bases, and 10 bases had no gene match. CDR3 length: 15 residues. The CDR3 coding sequence is TGCAGTGCCCCCCGGGGGGGGGCAGTCACAGATACGCAGTATTTT. Encoded protein: CSAPRGGAVTDTQYF.

This clonotype has only a few counts. V is TRBV12-3 or TRBV12-4 and J is TRBJ2-5; D unclear. The CDR3 runs to 15 residues. V lost 3 bases and J lost 5, with 16 bases in between. For the CDR3, the DNA is TGTGCCAGCAGTTTTTTCTCGCGCCCCCCCGAGACCCAGTACTTC. Translating gives CASSFFSRPPETQYF.

There are a few counts of this clonotype. V usage is TRBV18 and J usage is TRBJ2-5; no clear D. V lost 3 bases to trimming and J lost 4 bases, with 15 bases between them. This CDR3 has 15 residues. The germline V gene has CDR1 KGHSH and CDR2 LQKENI. The CDR3 region has the DNA TGTGCCAGCTCACCGTATACAGCGATTGGAGAGACCCAGTACTTC. As protein: CASSPYTAIGETQYF.

This chain joins TRBV19 and TRBJ1-2; weak D call: TRBD1 (6 bases). The V gene's germline CDR1 is LNHDA and CDR2 SQIVND (reference sequence). Trimming took 7 bases from V and 8 from J, leaving 14 bases between them. CDR3 length: 12 residues. In DNA form, the CDR3 reads TGTGCCAGTACCGAAACAGGGAGAGGCTACACCTTC. Encoded protein: CASTETGRGYTF. Looking up the rest from reference TRBV19 and TRBJ1-2 gives the full variable domain: DGGITQSPKYLFRKEGQNVTLSCEQNLNHDAMYWYRQDPGQGLRLIYYSQIVNDFQKGDIAEGYSVSREKKESFPLTVTSAQKNPTAFYLCASTETGRGYTFGSGTRLTVV.

This chain links TRBV2 with TRBJ1-2; TRBD1 aligns across 10 bases. CDR3 length: 13 residues. The trim removed 8 bases at V and 3 bases at J, leaving 3 bases unmatched. The V gene's germline CDR1 is SNHLY and CDR2 FYNNEI. This CDR3 is CASGGTGDYGYTF. In nucleotides, the CDR3 is TGTGCCAGCGGCGGGACAGGGGACTATGGCTACACCTTC.

This chain connects TRBV7-9 to TRBJ2-6; D tentatively reads TRBD1 or TRBD2 (6 bases each). V shed 0 bases and J shed 2 bases, with 8 bases lying between them. CDR3 length equals 16 residues. CDR1 is SEHNR and CDR2 is FQNEAQ in the germline V gene (reference sequence). The CDR3 DNA reads TGTGCCAGCAGCTTAGCAGGGGGGACTGGGGCCAACGTCCTGACTTTC. Translated, it gives CASSLAGGTGANVLTF.

This clonotype occurred a few times. The V call is TRBV27, the J call TRBJ1-6, with D perhaps TRBD1 (5 bases). CDR1 is MNHEY, CDR2 SMNVEV, per germline (reference sequence). Trimming stripped 5 bases from V and 7 bases from J, with 15 bases between. There are 15 residues in the CDR3. CDR3 DNA: TGTGCCAGCAGTCTTCTAGACGACAGCAATTCACCCCTCCACTTT. It specifies CASSLLDDSNSPLHF.

This clonotype was seen at least ten times. This chain uses TRBV28 with TRBJ2-1; D possibly corresponds to TRBD1 (6 bases). The germline CDR1 and CDR2 sequences are MDHEN and SYDVKM. The CDR3 has 12 amino acids. V was shortened by 6 bases and J by 8 bases, with 11 bases between the two germline ends. The CDR3 here is CASSHRVDEQFF. The CDR3 region has the DNA TGTGCCAGCAGCCACAGGGTTGATGAGCAGTTCTTC.

This clonotype has at least ten counts. The J gene is TRBJ1-2, the V gene TRBV6-1, with 7 bases matching TRBD1. Germline V gene data show CDR1 as MNHNS and CDR2 as SASEGT. J was trimmed by 8 bases and V by 5 bases; bases with no gene match: 11. There are 14 residues in the CDR3. CDR3 coding DNA: TGTGCCAGCAGTTCCGGGACAGTCGATAGGGGCTACACCTTC. It yields the protein CASSSGTVDRGYTF.

This clonotype was observed at least ten times. This sequence joins TRBV11-2 and TRBJ1-1; no clear D. Germline V gene lookup returns CDR1 SGHAT and CDR2 FQNNGV. The V end lost 5 bases, the J end lost 1 base, and 8 bases lay between the germline ends. The CDR3 consists of 13 residues. The CDR3 loop is CASSPIKNTEAFF. In DNA, the CDR3 is TGTGCCAGCAGCCCCATCAAGAACACTGAAGCTTTCTTT.

This clonotype came up many times. V is TRBV28 and J is TRBJ1-6; 7 nucleotides align to TRBD1. Germline V gives CDR1 MDHEN, CDR2 SYDVKM. The length of the CDR3 is 14 residues. V lost 7 bases and J lost 8; bases outside the gene matches: 8. CDR3 protein: CASNPGQRDSPLHF. The CDR3 DNA sequence: TGTGCCAGCAATCCGGGACAGAGAGATTCACCCCTCCACTTT. Full variable domain (outside the CDR3, taken from reference TRBV28 and TRBJ1-6): DVKVTQSSRYLVKRTGEKVFLECVQDMDHENMFWYRQDPGLGLRLIYFSYDVKMKEKGDIPEGYSVSREKKERFSLILESASTNQTSMYLCASNPGQRDSPLHFGNGTRLTVT.

This clonotype was counted ten times or more. The chain joins TRBV27 to TRBJ2-3; the match to TRBD2 covers 9 bases. This CDR3 region has 19 residues. The junction had 13 bases not matched to a gene; V was cut back by 3 bases and J by 0 bases. CDR1 is MNHEY, CDR2 SMNVEV, per germline (reference sequence). The CDR3 is CASSFLAGQVPSSTDTQYF. The CDR3 DNA reads TGTGCCAGCAGTTTTCTAGCGGGGCAAGTACCTTCTAGCACAGATACGCAGTATTTT.

The table lists this clonotype with a few counts. The chain is built from TRBV7-8 and TRBJ2-4, with TRBD2 identical over 11 bases. Germline CDR1 is SGHVS and CDR2 is FQNEAQ. The CDR3 has 19 amino acids. V shed 0 bases, J shed 4 bases, and the junction held 11 bases outside the gene matches. The CDR3 region has the DNA TGTGCCAGCAGCTTAGCATACCTAGCGGGGGGTCTAGCTAAAAACATTCAGTACTTC. Translating gives CASSLAYLAGGLAKNIQYF.

The chain recombines TRBV6-1 with TRBJ2-5; D unclear. The V end was cut by 9 bases, the J end by 4 bases, with 15 bases between. This CDR3 is 13 amino acids long. The germline V gene encodes CDR1 MNHNS and CDR2 SASEGT. The CDR3 DNA is TGTGCCAGTCCCATCCGACTCGGAGAGACCCAGTACTTC. It encodes CASPIRLGETQYF.

The rearrangement links TRBV5-1 to TRBJ2-7; possible D gene TRBD2, 7 bases. Trimming took 2 bases from V and 4 from J, leaving 19 bases between them. The CDR3 consists of 16 residues. The germline V gene encodes CDR1 SGHRS and CDR2 YFSETQ. Here the CDR3 reads CASSFSGGGTMYEQYF. The CDR3 region has the DNA TGCGCCAGCAGCTTTTCGGGCGGGGGCACTATGTACGAGCAGTACTTC.

V is TRBV5-1 and J is TRBJ1-6, with 9 bases fitting TRBD1. This CDR3 spans 16 amino acids. Germline loops: CDR1 SGHRS, CDR2 YFSETQ. The trim removed 4 bases at V and 7 bases at J, leaving 9 bases unmatched. CDR3 in amino acids: CASSLPPGQGNSPLHF. The CDR3 coding sequence is TGCGCCAGCAGCCTACCCCCGGGACAGGGAAATTCACCCCTCCACTTT.

The chain carries TRBV29-1 and TRBJ1-4; D is possibly TRBD1 (6 bases). Germline CDR1 reads SQVTM; CDR2 reads ANQGSEA. The CDR3 is 14 amino acids. The chain's CDR3 is CSFLSSDSHEKLFF. The CDR3 bases are TGCAGTTTTCTCTCGTCGGACAGCCATGAAAAACTGTTTTTT.

The chain joins TRBV16 to TRBJ2-3, with D possibly matching TRBD1 (5 bases). Germline CDR1 is KGHSY and CDR2 is FQNENV. V shed 0 bases and J shed 7 bases, with 8 bases lying between them. The CDR3 is 13 residues long. CDR3 coding DNA: TGTGCCAGCAGCCAATCGATGGGGCATACGCAGTATTTT. As protein: CASSQSMGHTQYF.

The rearrangement joins TRBV10-3 to TRBJ1-2; no clear D gene. V was trimmed by 11 bases and J by 3 bases, leaving 7 bases between them. Looked up from germline, CDR1 is ENHRY and CDR2 is SYGVKD. This CDR3 has 10 residues. CDR3 sequence reads: CAFFDYGYTF. CDR3 DNA sequence: TGTGCCTTCTTCGACTATGGCTACACCTTC.

The gene calls are TRBV9 and TRBJ2-1, with D perhaps matching TRBD2 (7 bases). V lost 4 bases to trimming and J lost 2 bases, with 19 bases between them. The CDR3 spans 17 residues. Germline CDR1 reads SGDLS; CDR2 reads YYNGEE. The CDR3 region is CASSPPEGGGPYNEQFF. The CDR3 bases are TGTGCCAGCAGCCCCCCTGAGGGCGGGGGCCCCTACAATGAGCAGTTCTTC.

This clonotype was observed many times. The chain recombines TRBV20-1 with TRBJ2-1, with D unclear. The CDR3 length is 16 residues. Germline CDR1 and CDR2: DFQATT and SNEGSKA (reference sequence). The V and J ends lost 0 bases and 5 bases respectively, with 17 bases between them. DNA of the CDR3: TGCAGTGCTAGAGATCCGTGGCGGCCCCGGGACAATGAGCAGTTCTTC. Amino acid sequence: CSARDPWRPRDNEQFF.